Listed here are 21 T cell receptor beta chains from one sample, sequenced in a study of identifying expanded T cells in peripheral blood. The repertoire was sequenced with immunoSEQ multiplex PCR; TCRdb's copy has only in-frame clones and lacks some. The sample records some 90,000 clones, 88% being singletons. The sequencing sample was made of blood. The receptors here all came from a person aged 18 to 70 in good health.

The rearrangement links TRBV13 to TRBJ1-2; D may be TRBD1 (5 bases). The V gene's germline CDR1 is PRHDT and CDR2 FYEKMQ (reference sequence). V shed 5 bases and J shed 8 bases, with 21 bases lying between them. CDR3 length: 15 residues. The CDR3 is CASSDLLRDSRGYTF. The CDR3 nucleotides read TGTGCCAGCAGCGACCTACTCAGGGATTCGCGGGGCTACACCTTC. The full variable domain, completed using reference TRBV13 and TRBJ1-2, is AAGVIQSPRHLIKEKRETATLKCYPIPRHDTVYWYQQGPGQDPQFLISFYEKMQSDKGSIPDRFSAQQFSDYHSELNMSSLELGDSALYFCASSDLLRDSRGYTFGSGTRLTVV.

The genes are TRBV5-1 and TRBJ1-2, with D tentatively TRBD1 (5 bases). V was trimmed by 2 bases and J by 0 bases, leaving 20 bases between them. In germline, CDR1 is SGHRS, CDR2 YFSETQ. This CDR3 contains 18 residues. The CDR3 bases are TGCGCCAGCAGCTTTCGGGGGATTCCACTTACTTCTAACTATGGCTACACCTTC. As protein: CASSFRGIPLTSNYGYTF.

The chain combines TRBV4-3 with TRBJ1-6, with 7 bases matching TRBD1. This CDR3 spans 16 amino acids. V shed 0 bases and J 8 bases; nucleotides not matched to a gene: 7. In germline, CDR1 is LGHNA, CDR2 YSLEER. CDR3 residues: CASSQDGQGVHSPLHF. The DNA of the CDR3 is TGCGCCAGCAGCCAAGATGGCCAGGGGGTTCATTCACCCCTCCACTTT.

As for this clone: The same CDR3 also results from other DNA sequences found in this sample. The V and J genes are TRBV5-6 and TRBJ1-5; the D is unclear. V was clipped by 0 bases and J by 6 bases, with 7 bases between them. Germline V CDR1 and CDR2: SGHDT, YYEEEE. This CDR3 has 13 amino acids. The DNA for the CDR3 is TGTGCCAGCAGCTTGGGGCTGGGTCAGCCCCAGCATTTT. Encoded protein: CASSLGLGQPQHF.

The chain carries TRBV16 and TRBJ2-7; 7 bases match TRBD1. Trimming removed 4 bases from V and 0 bases from J; junction bases left unmatched: 3. CDR3 length equals 14 residues. Germline CDR1 and CDR2: KGHSY and FQNENV. CDR3: CASSPGQYSYEQYF. CDR3 nucleotide sequence: TGTGCCAGCAGCCCGGGACAGTACTCCTACGAGCAGTACTTC.

The rearrangement joins TRBV7-8 to TRBJ2-5; 7 bases are a match to TRBD1. The germline V gene has CDR1 SGHVS and CDR2 FQNEAQ. The CDR3 is 11 residues long. After removal of 2 bases from V and 11 bases from J, the junction contained 2 bases not matched to a gene. The CDR3 DNA reads TGTGCCAGCAGCTTACAGGGGGTTCAGTACTTC. Translation: CASSLQGVQYF.

This chain links TRBV6-5 with TRBJ2-7, with no clear D. The CDR3 spans 14 residues. Germline-derived CDR1 and CDR2 are MNHEY and SVGAGI. V was shortened by 0 bases and J by 0 bases, with 6 bases between the two germline ends. The CDR3: CASSYSGPSYEQYF. The CDR3 coding sequence is TGTGCCAGCAGTTACTCCGGGCCCTCCTACGAGCAGTACTTC.

This chain joins TRBV2 and TRBJ2-1; D may be TRBD1 or TRBD2 (5 bases each). Germline CDR1 and CDR2: SNHLY and FYNNEI. This CDR3 is built from 13 residues. V lost 6 bases, J lost 7 bases, and 13 bases lay in between. The DNA of the CDR3 is TGTGCCAGCAGCAAAGAGGGACGGAATGAGCAGTTCTTC. As protein: CASSKEGRNEQFF. Based on the CDR3 plus reference TRBV2 and TRBJ2-1, the full variable domain is EPEVTQTPSHQVTQMGQEVILRCVPISNHLYFYWYRQILGQKVEFLVSFYNNEISEKSEIFDDQFSVERPDGSNFTLKIRSTKLEDSAMYFCASSKEGRNEQFFGPGTRLTVL.

The chain has TRBV28 and TRBJ2-1, with a tentative D call TRBD2 (6 bases). CDR1 and CDR2 (germline): MDHEN, SYDVKM. V was cut by 5 bases and J by 2 bases, with 10 bases left in between. This CDR3 region has 14 residues. The chain's CDR3 is CASSGASAYNEQFF. As DNA, the CDR3 is TGTGCCAGCAGTGGAGCTAGCGCCTACAATGAGCAGTTCTTC.

This rearrangement joins TRBV5-4 to TRBJ2-7; D assignment may be TRBD1 or TRBD2 (6 bases each). This CDR3 is built from 16 residues. Germline lookup yields CDR1 SGHNT and CDR2 YYREEE (reference sequence). V lost 1 base to trimming and J lost 0 bases, with 14 bases between them. The CDR3 DNA follows: TGTGCCAGCAGCTTGCGGTCGGGGGACACCTCCTACGAGCAGTACTTC. Translation gives CASSLRSGDTSYEQYF.

The genes are TRBV7-9 and TRBJ2-7; tentative D call: TRBD2 (5 bases). Germline V gives CDR1 SEHNR, CDR2 FQNEAQ (reference sequence). The ends were cut back, 2 bases at V and 6 bases at J, with 20 bases in the middle. The CDR3 sequence is 16 residues long. Written as DNA, the CDR3 is TGTGCCAGCAGCTTACCGACTACTTATTTTACCCGCGAGCAGTACTTC. Residues: CASSLPTTYFTREQYF.

The V gene is TRBV28, the J gene TRBJ2-7, with D possibly TRBD2 on 7 matching bases. Trimming stripped 6 bases from V and 8 bases from J, with 20 bases between. Germline V gives CDR1 MDHEN, CDR2 SYDVKM. The CDR3 has 14 amino acids. The CDR3 nucleotides read TGTGCCAGCAGCCCCGGACGAGGGGGGGCCAAGCAGTACTTC. It specifies CASSPGRGGAKQYF.

The CDR3, as DNA: TGCAGCATGAACAGGGGGGACGAGCAGTACTTC. The encoded protein is CSMNRGDEQYF. This sequence joins TRBV29-1 and TRBJ2-7, with 8 bases matching TRBD1. The CDR3 contains 11 residues. Germline trimming cut 8 bases from V and 5 bases from J; bases unmatched to any gene: 5. The germline V gene encodes CDR1 SQVTM and CDR2 ANQGSEA.

This sequence joins TRBV6-5 and TRBJ1-5; no clear D gene. The V gene's germline CDR1 is MNHEY and CDR2 SVGAGI. With 2 bases removed from V and 6 bases from J, the gap between germline ends came to 5 bases. The CDR3 totals 12 residues. CDR3 nucleotides: TGTGCCAGCAGTTACGTCGGTCAGCCCCAGCATTTT. Its protein product is CASSYVGQPQHF.

This chain joins TRBV5-1 and TRBJ2-7; 12 nucleotides agree with TRBD2. J lost 4 bases, V lost 1 base, and 12 bases had no gene match. This CDR3 has 18 amino acids. Germline values: CDR1 SGHRS, CDR2 YFSETQ. Here the CDR3 reads CASSLLLAGGTFGYEQYF. The CDR3 DNA is TGCGCCAGCAGCTTGCTTCTAGCGGGGGGGACCTTCGGTTACGAGCAGTACTTC.

The gene calls are TRBV5-1 and TRBJ1-2, with TRBD1 as a possible D gene (6 bases). The CDR3 totals 12 residues. V was trimmed by 7 bases and J by 2 bases, leaving 9 bases between them. The germline CDR1 and CDR2 sequences are SGHRS and YFSETQ. The CDR3 loop reads CASSGANYGYTF. The CDR3 DNA reads as TGCGCCAGCTCGGGGGCCAACTATGGCTACACCTTC.

The CDR3 reads CAISDSASGANVLTF. The CDR3 DNA is TGTGCCATCAGTGACTCGGCTTCTGGGGCCAACGTCCTGACTTTC. V gene TRBV10-3 combines with J gene TRBJ2-6, with unresolved D. This CDR3 is 15 amino acids long. Trimming shortened V by 3 bases and J by 1 base, and 7 bases separated the two germline ends. The germline V gene has CDR1 ENHRY and CDR2 SYGVKD.

This clone showed up just once. The rearrangement links TRBV7-9 to TRBJ2-5; D remains ambiguous. The CDR3 contains 15 residues. CDR1 is SEHNR and CDR2 is FQNEAQ in the germline V gene (reference sequence). V was shortened by 1 base and J by 4 bases, with 13 bases between the two germline ends. The CDR3 loop is CASSLEFLGGETQYF. The DNA for the CDR3 is TGTGCCAGCAGCTTAGAGTTCTTGGGCGGAGAGACCCAGTACTTC.

This chain uses TRBV27 with TRBJ2-7; tentative D call: TRBD2 (5 bases). This CDR3 is 14 amino acids long. V lost 5 bases, J lost 4 bases, and 15 bases lay in between. In germline, CDR1 is MNHEY, CDR2 SMNVEV (reference sequence). CDR3 protein: CASSKGGRVYEQYF. CDR3 nucleotides: TGTGCCAGCAGTAAGGGTGGGCGGGTGTACGAGCAGTACTTC.

This chain uses TRBV7-9 with TRBJ2-7; a weak D match, TRBD1 (6 bases). V was pared by 0 bases and J by 0 bases, with 12 bases between. The CDR3 runs to 16 residues. The V gene's germline CDR1 is SEHNR and CDR2 FQNEAQ (reference sequence). The CDR3 DNA reads as TGTGCCAGCAGCTTAGCACAGGGACACTTCTCCTACGAGCAGTACTTC. Translated: CASSLAQGHFSYEQYF.

This chain links TRBV5-1 with TRBJ2-5; TRBD1 agrees at 10 bases. The CDR3 runs to 18 residues. Unmatched junction bases numbered 13, after V lost 3 bases and J lost 2 bases. CDR1 SGHRS and CDR2 YFSETQ come from the germline V gene. The CDR3 DNA sequence: TGCGCCAGCAGCTCCGGGACAGGGGCGGTCGGAGCTCAAGAGACCCAGTACTTC. Translation gives CASSSGTGAVGAQETQYF.